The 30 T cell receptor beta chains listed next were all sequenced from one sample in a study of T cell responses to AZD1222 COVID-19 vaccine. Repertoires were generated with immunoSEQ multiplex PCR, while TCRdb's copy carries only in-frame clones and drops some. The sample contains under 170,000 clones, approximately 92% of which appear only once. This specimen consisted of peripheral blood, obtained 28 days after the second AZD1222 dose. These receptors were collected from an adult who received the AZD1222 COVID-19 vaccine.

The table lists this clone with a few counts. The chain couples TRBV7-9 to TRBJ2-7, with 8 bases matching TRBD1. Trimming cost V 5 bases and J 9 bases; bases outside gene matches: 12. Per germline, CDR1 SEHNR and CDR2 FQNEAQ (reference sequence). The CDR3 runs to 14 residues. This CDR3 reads CASSPAGQGAMQYF. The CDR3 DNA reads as TGTGCCAGCAGCCCTGCGGGGCAGGGGGCTATGCAGTACTTC.

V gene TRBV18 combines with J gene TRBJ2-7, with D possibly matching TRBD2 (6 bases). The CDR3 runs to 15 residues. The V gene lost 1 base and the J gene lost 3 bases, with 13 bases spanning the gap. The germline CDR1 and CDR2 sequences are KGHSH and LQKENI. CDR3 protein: CASSPRLAENYEQYF. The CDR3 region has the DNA TGTGCCAGCTCACCACGGTTAGCGGAAAACTACGAGCAGTACTTC. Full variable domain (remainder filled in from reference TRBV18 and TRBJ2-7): NAGVMQNPRHLVRRRGQEARLRCSPMKGHSHVYWYRQLPEEGLKFMVYLQKENIIDESGMPKERFSAEFPKEGPSILRIQQVVRGDSAAYFCASSPRLAENYEQYFGPGTRLTVT.

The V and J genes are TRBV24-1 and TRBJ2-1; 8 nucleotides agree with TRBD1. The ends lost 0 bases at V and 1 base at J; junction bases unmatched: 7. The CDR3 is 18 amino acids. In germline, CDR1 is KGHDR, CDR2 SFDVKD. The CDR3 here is CATSDLKPTGGSYNEQFF. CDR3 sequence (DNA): TGTGCCACCAGTGATTTGAAGCCTACAGGGGGGTCCTACAATGAGCAGTTCTTC.

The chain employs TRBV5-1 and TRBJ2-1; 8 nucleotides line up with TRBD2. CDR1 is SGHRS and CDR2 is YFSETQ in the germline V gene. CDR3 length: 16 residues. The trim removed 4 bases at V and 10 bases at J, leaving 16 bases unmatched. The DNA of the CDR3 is TGCGCCAGCAGCCCCGCGGGACGGGAGGGTAAAGGGGAGCAGTTCTTC. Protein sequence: CASSPAGREGKGEQFF.

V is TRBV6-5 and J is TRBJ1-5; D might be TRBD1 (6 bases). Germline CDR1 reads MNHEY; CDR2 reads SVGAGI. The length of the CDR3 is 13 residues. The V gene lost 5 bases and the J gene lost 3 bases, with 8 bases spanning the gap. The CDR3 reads CASSRTDNQPQHF. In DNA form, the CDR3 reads TGTGCCAGCAGTCGGACAGACAATCAGCCCCAGCATTTT.

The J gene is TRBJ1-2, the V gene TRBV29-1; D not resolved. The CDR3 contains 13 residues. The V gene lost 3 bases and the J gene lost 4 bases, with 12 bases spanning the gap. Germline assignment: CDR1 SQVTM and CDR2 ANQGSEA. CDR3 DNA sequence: TGCAGCGTTGACCTGGAGGGTCTCTATGGCTACACCTTC. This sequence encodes CSVDLEGLYGYTF.

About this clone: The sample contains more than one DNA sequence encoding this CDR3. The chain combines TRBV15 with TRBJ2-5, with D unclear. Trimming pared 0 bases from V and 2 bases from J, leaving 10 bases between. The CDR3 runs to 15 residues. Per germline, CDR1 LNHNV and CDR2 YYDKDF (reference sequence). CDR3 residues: CATSRDPGPQETQYF. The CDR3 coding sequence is TGTGCCACCAGCAGAGATCCGGGCCCTCAAGAGACCCAGTACTTC.

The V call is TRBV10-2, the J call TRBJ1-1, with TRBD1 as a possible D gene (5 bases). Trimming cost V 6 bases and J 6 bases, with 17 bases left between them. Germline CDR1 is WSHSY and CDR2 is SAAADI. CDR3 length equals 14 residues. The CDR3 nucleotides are TGCGCCAGCAGGAGATTTGACAGAGGCTCTGAAGCTTTCTTT. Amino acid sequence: CASRRFDRGSEAFF.

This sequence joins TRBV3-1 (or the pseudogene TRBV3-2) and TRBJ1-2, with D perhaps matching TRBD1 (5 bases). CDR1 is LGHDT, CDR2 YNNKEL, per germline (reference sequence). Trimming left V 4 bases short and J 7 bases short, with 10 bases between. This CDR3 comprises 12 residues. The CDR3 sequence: CASSLQGGGYTF. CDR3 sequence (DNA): TGTGCCAGCAGCCTGCAGGGAGGTGGCTACACCTTC.

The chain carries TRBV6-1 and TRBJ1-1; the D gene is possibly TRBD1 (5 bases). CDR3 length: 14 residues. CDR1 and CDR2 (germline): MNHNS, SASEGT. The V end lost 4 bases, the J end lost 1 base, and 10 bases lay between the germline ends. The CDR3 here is CASSAAGPNTEAFF. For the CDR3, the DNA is TGTGCCAGCAGTGCAGCGGGACCGAACACTGAAGCTTTCTTT.

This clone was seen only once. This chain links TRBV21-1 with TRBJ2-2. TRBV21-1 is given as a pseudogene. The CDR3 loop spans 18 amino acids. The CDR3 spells CASMGKGLHSKNTGELFF. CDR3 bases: TGTGCCAGCATGGGTAAGGGCCTACATAGTAAGAACACCGGGGAGCTGTTTTTT.

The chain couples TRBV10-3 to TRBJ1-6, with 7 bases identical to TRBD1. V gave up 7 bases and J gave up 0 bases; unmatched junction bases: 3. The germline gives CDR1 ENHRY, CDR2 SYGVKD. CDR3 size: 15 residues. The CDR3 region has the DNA TGTGCCATCAAGGACAGGAGCTCCTATAATTCACCCCTCCACTTT. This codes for CAIKDRSSYNSPLHF.

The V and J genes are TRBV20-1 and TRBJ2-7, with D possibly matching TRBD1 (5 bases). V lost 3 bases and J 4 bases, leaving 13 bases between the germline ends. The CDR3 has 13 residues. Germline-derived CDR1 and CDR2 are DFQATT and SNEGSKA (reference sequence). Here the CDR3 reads CSASSRVGYEQYF. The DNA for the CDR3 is TGCAGTGCTAGTTCCAGGGTAGGGTACGAGCAGTACTTC.

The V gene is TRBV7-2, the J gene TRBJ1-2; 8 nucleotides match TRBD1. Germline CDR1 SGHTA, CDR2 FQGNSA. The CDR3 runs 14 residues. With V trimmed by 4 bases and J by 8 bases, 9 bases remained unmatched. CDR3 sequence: CASSSVDREGGYTF. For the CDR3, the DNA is TGTGCCAGCAGCTCGGTGGACAGGGAAGGCGGCTACACCTTC.

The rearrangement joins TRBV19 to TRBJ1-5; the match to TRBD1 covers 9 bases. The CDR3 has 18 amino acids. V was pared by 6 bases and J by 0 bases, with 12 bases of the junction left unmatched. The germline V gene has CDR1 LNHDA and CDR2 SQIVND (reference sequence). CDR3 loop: CASRSRDRALYSNQPQHF. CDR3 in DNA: TGTGCCAGTAGGTCCCGGGACAGGGCCCTTTATAGCAATCAGCCCCAGCATTTT.

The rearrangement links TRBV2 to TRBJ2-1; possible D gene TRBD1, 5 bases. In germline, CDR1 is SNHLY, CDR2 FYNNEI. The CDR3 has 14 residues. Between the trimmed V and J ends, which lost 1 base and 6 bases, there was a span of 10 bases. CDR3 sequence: CASSEGQGSNEQFF. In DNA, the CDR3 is TGTGCCAGCAGTGAAGGTCAGGGCAGCAATGAGCAGTTCTTC.

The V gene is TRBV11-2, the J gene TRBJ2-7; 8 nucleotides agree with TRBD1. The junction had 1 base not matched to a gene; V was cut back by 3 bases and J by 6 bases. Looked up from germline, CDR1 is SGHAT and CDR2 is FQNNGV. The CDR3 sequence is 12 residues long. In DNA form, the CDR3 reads TGTGCCAGCAGCTTGACAGGGGCCGAGCAGTACTTC. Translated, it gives CASSLTGAEQYF.

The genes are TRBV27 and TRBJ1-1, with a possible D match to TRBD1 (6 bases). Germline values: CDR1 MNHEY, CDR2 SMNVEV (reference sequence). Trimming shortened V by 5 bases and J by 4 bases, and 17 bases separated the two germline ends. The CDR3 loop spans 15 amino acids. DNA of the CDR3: TGTGCCAGCAGTCCCCTCCGGGGGGCGGCCACTGAAGCTTTCTTT. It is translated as CASSPLRGAATEAFF.

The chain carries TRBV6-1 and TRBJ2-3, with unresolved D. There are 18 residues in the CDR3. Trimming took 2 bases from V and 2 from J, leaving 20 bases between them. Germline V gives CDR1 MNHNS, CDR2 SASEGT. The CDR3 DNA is TGTGCCAGCAGTGAAAACAGATCTTACAGACGATACACAGATACGCAGTATTTT. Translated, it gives CASSENRSYRRYTDTQYF.

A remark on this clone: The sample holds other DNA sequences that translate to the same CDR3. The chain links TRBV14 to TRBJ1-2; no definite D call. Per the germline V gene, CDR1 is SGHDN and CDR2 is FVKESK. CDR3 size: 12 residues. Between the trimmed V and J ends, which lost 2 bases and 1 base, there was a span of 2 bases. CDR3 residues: CASSQLNYGYTF. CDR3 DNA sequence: TGTGCCAGCAGCCAACTTAACTATGGCTACACCTTC.

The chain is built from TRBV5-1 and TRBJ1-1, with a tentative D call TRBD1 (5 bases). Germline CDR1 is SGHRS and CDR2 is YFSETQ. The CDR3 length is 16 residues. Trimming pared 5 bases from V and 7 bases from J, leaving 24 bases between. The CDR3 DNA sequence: TGCGCCAGCAGGGCCACCCGGTTCCGGGGCACTTTTGAAGCTTTCTTT. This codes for CASRATRFRGTFEAFF.

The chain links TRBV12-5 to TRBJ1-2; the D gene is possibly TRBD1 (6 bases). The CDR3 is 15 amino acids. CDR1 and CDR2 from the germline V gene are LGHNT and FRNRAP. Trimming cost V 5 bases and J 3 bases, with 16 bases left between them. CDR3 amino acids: CASGTEGGVYYGYTF. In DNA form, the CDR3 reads TGTGCTAGTGGTACTGAAGGGGGAGTATACTATGGCTACACCTTC.

In DNA form, the CDR3 reads TGTGCCAGCAGTTTTGGGACTAGCGGTTACAATGAGCAGTTCTTC. Protein sequence: CASSFGTSGYNEQFF. The chain combines TRBV27 with TRBJ2-1; 11 bases agree with TRBD2. Per the germline V gene, CDR1 is MNHEY and CDR2 is SMNVEV (reference sequence). This CDR3 spans 15 amino acids. Unmatched junction bases numbered 2, after V lost 3 bases and J lost 4 bases.

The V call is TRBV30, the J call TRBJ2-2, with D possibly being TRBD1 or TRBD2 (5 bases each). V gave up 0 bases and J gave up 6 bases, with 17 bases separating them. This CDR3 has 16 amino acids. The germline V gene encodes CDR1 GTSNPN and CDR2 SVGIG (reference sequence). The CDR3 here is CAWSVGTVSSPGELFF. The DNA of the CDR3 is TGTGCCTGGAGTGTAGGGACGGTATCCAGCCCCGGGGAGCTGTTTTTT.

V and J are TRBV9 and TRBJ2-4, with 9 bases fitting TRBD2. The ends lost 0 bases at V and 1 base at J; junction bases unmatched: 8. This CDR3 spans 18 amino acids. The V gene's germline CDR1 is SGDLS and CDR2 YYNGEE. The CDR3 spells CASSVDVGGRGAKNIQYF. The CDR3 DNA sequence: TGTGCCAGCAGCGTAGACGTCGGCGGGAGGGGGGCCAAAAACATTCAGTACTTC.

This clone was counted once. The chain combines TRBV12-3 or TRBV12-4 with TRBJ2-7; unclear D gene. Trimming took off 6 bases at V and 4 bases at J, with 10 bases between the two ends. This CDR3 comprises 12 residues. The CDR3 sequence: CASSQGRYEQYF. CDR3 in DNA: TGTGCCAGCAGCCAAGGAAGGTACGAGCAGTACTTC.

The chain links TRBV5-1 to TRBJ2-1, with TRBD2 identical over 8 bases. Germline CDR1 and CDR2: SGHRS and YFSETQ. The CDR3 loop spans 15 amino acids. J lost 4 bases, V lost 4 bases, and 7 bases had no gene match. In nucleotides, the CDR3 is TGCGCCAGCAGCCAGACTAGCGCCCCTTACAATGAGCAGTTCTTC. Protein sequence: CASSQTSAPYNEQFF.

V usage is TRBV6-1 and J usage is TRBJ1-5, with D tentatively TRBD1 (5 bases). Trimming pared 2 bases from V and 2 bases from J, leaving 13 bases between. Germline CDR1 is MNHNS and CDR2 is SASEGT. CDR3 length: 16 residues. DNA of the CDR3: TGTGCCAGCAGTGAACCCGCCGGGGGGGGCAATCAGCCCCAGCATTTT. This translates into CASSEPAGGGNQPQHF.

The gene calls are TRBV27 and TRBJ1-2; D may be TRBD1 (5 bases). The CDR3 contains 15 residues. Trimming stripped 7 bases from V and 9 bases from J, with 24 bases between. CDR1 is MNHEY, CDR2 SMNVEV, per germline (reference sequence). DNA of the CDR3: TGTGCCAGCACTCGGAAGCCCGGAGGAGGGGTTAGCTACACCTTC. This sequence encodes CASTRKPGGGVSYTF.

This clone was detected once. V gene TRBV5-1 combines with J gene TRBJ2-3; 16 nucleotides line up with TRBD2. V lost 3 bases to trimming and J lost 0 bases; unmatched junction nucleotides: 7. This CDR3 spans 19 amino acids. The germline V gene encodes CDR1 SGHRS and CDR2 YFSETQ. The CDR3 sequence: CASSSGLAGGTSSTDTQYF. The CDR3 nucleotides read TGCGCCAGCAGCTCGGGACTAGCGGGAGGGACGTCCAGCACAGATACGCAGTATTTT.